This section outlines one TCR beta chain sequence together with its context. This clonotype was seen a handful of times. This clone's antigen is unknown. No base qualities exist here, and no much larger clone lies one base off it. The library was made by 5' RACE. TCRdb names Illumina HiSeq 2500 as the instrument used. A second PCR of 7 to 11 cycles was run with a J-beta primer mix and a sample-barcoded 5' primer. Each TCR beta cDNA molecule received a unique molecular identifier from a template-switch 5' adaptor carrying 12 random nucleotides. At least 2.5 million CDR3-containing paired-end reads were obtained from each sample. First-strand cDNA was synthesized from all RNA with the Mint cDNA synthesis kit, primed by a TRBC-specific oligonucleotide. Following uracil-DNA glycosylase treatment, all cDNA underwent a first 18-cycle PCR with the universal primers M1SS and BC2_uni_R. For the original study's pipeline: Each sample was normalized by randomly selecting 1 million high-quality reads, each carrying a distinct molecular identifier. Reads sharing molecular identifiers were discarded rather than binned into consensus sequences. MiTCR, with a Q25 quality threshold and the strictest error-elimination algorithm, was used for CDR3 identification, clonotype clustering and error correction. A nonparametric unseen species model with Euler transformation was used to estimate a lower bound on total TCR beta diversity. The public reads were reanalyzed by TCRdb: fastp trimming at Q25, MiXCR alignment, in-frame beta chains only. Records with the same CDR3 protein are collapsed into one entry carrying the most frequent genes and DNA. These V and J calls originate from TCRdb's pipeline instead of the authors' own analysis. The sample table lists about 1,800,000 distinct CDR3 sequences, roughly 30% of them with a count of one. The ten most abundant clones make up more than 6% of the sample.

The 39 donors, aged about 6 to 95 years, were systemically healthy Caucasian individuals from Russia. Around 10 milliliters of peripheral blood were collected from each donor into EDTA-treated Vacutainer tubes. Ficoll-Paque density-gradient centrifugation was used to isolate PBMCs, with at least 6.5 million obtained per sample. Total RNA was extracted from PBMCs with Trizol reagent, with at least 5.5 micrograms obtained per sample. For every donor, flow cytometry on a PBMC aliquot measured the percentage of naive CD45RAhigh/CD27high T cells. The trim is 10 bases for V and 0 bases for J, with a gap of 13 bases between the germline ends. The germline V gene specifies MNHNS as CDR1 and SASEGT as CDR2. The CDR3 sequence holds 14 residues, the cysteine and phenylalanine included. Only the CDR3 region is kept as DNA, spanning 42 bases read in frame from base 1. This entry comes from a study of blood T cells in healthy people across ages (dated by TCRdb to 2015 to 2017). Context from the whole study: Template switching captured roughly one uniquely barcoded TCR beta cDNA molecule per two T cells in model experiments. Age-related changes in TCR beta repertoire diversity were measured in the study by deep sequencing normalized with unique cDNA molecular identifiers. Four age groups were formed from the donors: young (average approximately 15 years), middle-aged (just under 40), aged (approximately 60) and long-lived (roughly 81). To avoid experimental bias, donors of different ages were spread randomly across the sequencing lanes. For two donors (one aged 18 to 30 and one aged 80 or older), the study analyzed two additional independent replicas of 1 million unique cDNA reads from the same blood draw.

Results the study describes overall, beyond this receptor: Estimates of total diversity from one million sequenced T cells were regarded as lower bounds and underestimates. There was a strong correlation between observed TCR beta diversity and the percentage of naive T cells measured by flow cytometry. Bulk unsorted PBMC profiling prevented conclusive comparison of naive and antigen-experienced compartments. Observed TCR beta diversity per million T cells fell roughly linearly with age, and a significant reduction was already apparent by age about 38. Because donor CMV infection status was unknown, age-related changes in expanded clonotypes were potentially confounded. Compared with the aged group, the long-lived group had more naive CD4+ T cells, fewer expanded clones and increased TCR diversity, a pattern suggesting age selection.

The TCR comes from a woman aged 25 to 39 in good health. Recombination connected TRBV6-1 to TRBJ2-1, with no reliable assignment of the D segment. Material: blood. The CDR3 protein: CAIFHSSSYNEQFF. At the DNA level, the sequence is TGTGCCATCTTCCACAGTAGCTCCTACAATGAGCAGTTCTTC.